The clone carrying this TCR beta chain was seen just once. Its antigen is still unknown. This entry belongs to a study of a mutant IDH1 vaccine in newly diagnosed glioma. Whole-study context: There were eight vaccinations for patients, given in weeks 1, 3, 5, 7, 11, 15, 19 and 23. Before enrollment, patients got radiotherapy alone, temozolomide alone, or mostly the combination. Treatment recipients were approximately 62% male and 37.5% female, and their mean age was about 40 years.

The time point was: week 5, during vaccination. The investigators gave 300 ug of mutant IDH1 20-mer peptide in each vaccine dose, together with topical imiquimod. Donor diagnoses consisted of new WHO grade 3 or 4 IDH1-mutant, ATRX-lost astrocytomas. This CDR3 is 13 amino acids long. V shed 4 bases and J shed 5 bases, with 11 bases lying between them. The germline gives CDR1 MNHEY, CDR2 SMNVEV (reference sequence). Method: immunoSEQ multiplex PCR; TCRdb's copy keeps in-frame clones and lacks some. This table has around 36,000 clones, 91% appearing once. The chain employs TRBV27 and TRBJ1-2, with a weak D call TRBD1 (6 bases). Here the sequenced sample was PBMCs, taken from a glioma patient whose treatment included an IDH1 peptide vaccine. This clonotype was obtained from a man aged 50-60 years with glioma. Here the CDR3 reads CASSWGAEYGYTF. For the CDR3, the DNA is TGTGCCAGCAGTTGGGGGGCTGAATATGGCTACACCTTC.